This T cell receptor (beta chain) stems from a study of blood T cell repertoires in COVID-19. Study background: Samples representing acute and convalescent COVID-19 were sourced from the United States, Italy and Spain.

Germline V lookup: CDR1 SGHNT, CDR2 YYREEE (reference sequence). The CDR3 extends over 15 amino acids. The ends were cut back, 0 bases at V and 5 bases at J, with 11 bases in the middle. Using immunoSEQ multiplex PCR, the repertoire was profiled, and TCRdb retains in-frame clones only, with some absent. The table shows 40,000 to 65,000 clones, with about 86% occurring only once. This TCR was recovered from a man aged 65 to 79 with active COVID-19. What was sequenced was peripheral blood. The chain joins TRBV5-4 to TRBJ2-2; D might be TRBD2 (5 bases). The CDR3 region is CASSLAGGGTGELFF. CDR3 sequence (DNA): TGTGCCAGCAGCTTGGCCGGAGGTGGGACCGGGGAGCTGTTTTTT.